A selection of T cell receptor beta chains follows, all from one sample in a study of blood T cell repertoires in COVID-19. Only in-frame clones appear in the TCRdb table, and some are missing; sequencing was by immunoSEQ multiplex PCR. This table holds over 55,000 clones, around nine tenths found once. The sequenced sample was peripheral blood. The receptors were sampled from a human donor with active COVID-19. The donor label of this sample is uncertain. Both conserved end residues are part of each CDR3. D genes are given only for firm matches. Not every row has a clone size; where given, it reads once, few, many or a size class.

v_call: TRBV23-1; j_call: TRBJ1-6; clone_size: .; d_call: TRBD1; cdr3_nt: TGCGCCCCCAACCAGCCCGCCAGCCCGGGACAGGGGGCCAATTCACCCCTCCACTTT; cdr3_aa: CAPNQPASPGQGANSPLHF
v_call: TRBV25-1; j_call: TRBJ2-3; clone_size: .; d_call: .; cdr3_nt: TGTGCCAGCAGTGAATATGGGGCGAGGGGGAGCACAGATACGCAGTATTTT; cdr3_aa: CASSEYGARGSTDTQYF
v_call: TRBV10-3; j_call: TRBJ2-3; clone_size: .; d_call: .; cdr3_nt: TGTGCCATCAGTGAGGCCCAAGAGGTCGGTACGCAGTATTTT; cdr3_aa: CAISEAQEVGTQYF
v_call: TRBV12-5; j_call: TRBJ1-1; clone_size: .; d_call: TRBD1; cdr3_nt: TGTGCTAGTGGGGGGGACAGCCTGAACACTGAAGCTTTCTTT; cdr3_aa: CASGGDSLNTEAFF
v_call: TRBV11-2; j_call: TRBJ1-1; clone_size: once; d_call: .; cdr3_nt: TGTGCCAGCAGCTTAGATCCGGGAATGAACACTGAAGCTTTCTTT; cdr3_aa: CASSLDPGMNTEAFF
v_call: TRBV6-4; j_call: TRBJ2-7; clone_size: .; d_call: .; cdr3_nt: TGTGCCAGCAGTGACTCCGGCCAGGGTACAACCTACGAGCAGTACTTC; cdr3_aa: CASSDSGQGTTYEQYF
v_call: TRBV9; j_call: TRBJ2-5; clone_size: .; d_call: TRBD2; cdr3_nt: TGTGCCAGCAGCGTAGGAGTGCTAGCGGGAGAGGAGACCCAGTACTTC; cdr3_aa: CASSVGVLAGEETQYF
v_call: TRBV9; j_call: TRBJ1-2; clone_size: .; d_call: TRBD1; cdr3_nt: TGTGCCAGCAGTCGAGACAGGGGGCACGGCTACACCTTC; cdr3_aa: CASSRDRGHGYTF
v_call: TRBV6-5; j_call: TRBJ1-1; clone_size: once; d_call: TRBD1; cdr3_nt: TGTGCCAGCAGTCAGACATACAGGGGCCTTGGGGCTTTCTTT; cdr3_aa: CASSQTYRGLGAFF
v_call: TRBV6-2/TRBV6-3; j_call: TRBJ1-2; clone_size: .; d_call: .; cdr3_nt: TGTGCCAGCAGCCAACAGGGCTTCTATGGCTACACCTTC; cdr3_aa: CASSQQGFYGYTF
v_call: TRBV7-9; j_call: TRBJ2-7; clone_size: few; d_call: .; cdr3_nt: TGTGCCAGCAGCTATTCAGGGGTCCCCTCCTACGAGCAGTACTTC; cdr3_aa: CASSYSGVPSYEQYF
v_call: TRBV2; j_call: TRBJ1-5; clone_size: .; d_call: .; cdr3_nt: TGTGCCAGCAGTGAATCCGTTTTTGGCAATCAGCCCCAGCATTTT; cdr3_aa: CASSESVFGNQPQHF
v_call: TRBV29-1; j_call: TRBJ2-5; clone_size: .; d_call: TRBD2; cdr3_nt: TGCAGCGTTGTTCGGACTAGCGGGGCCTGGGGTGAGACCCAGTACTTC; cdr3_aa: CSVVRTSGAWGETQYF
v_call: TRBV15; j_call: TRBJ1-3; clone_size: once; d_call: .; cdr3_nt: TGTGCCACCGGGGTCCGGGGGGCTGGAAACACCATATATTTT; cdr3_aa: CATGVRGAGNTIYF
v_call: TRBV19; j_call: TRBJ2-1; clone_size: .; d_call: TRBD2; cdr3_nt: TGTGCCAGTAGTACGCTAGCGGGAGCTGAGCAGTTCTTC; cdr3_aa: CASSTLAGAEQFF
v_call: TRBV30; j_call: TRBJ2-1; clone_size: .; d_call: TRBD1; cdr3_nt: TGTGCCTGGTCCCGGGACAGTTACAATGAGCAGTTCTTC; cdr3_aa: CAWSRDSYNEQFF
v_call: TRBV29-1; j_call: TRBJ1-2; clone_size: .; d_call: TRBD1; cdr3_nt: TGCAGCGTTGGACAGGGGCGCTATGGCTACACCTTC; cdr3_aa: CSVGQGRYGYTF
v_call: TRBV28; j_call: TRBJ1-1; clone_size: .; d_call: .; cdr3_nt: TGTGCCAGCTGGGGCGGACACACTGAAGCTTTCTTT; cdr3_aa: CASWGGHTEAFF
v_call: TRBV24-1; j_call: TRBJ1-1; clone_size: .; d_call: .; cdr3_nt: TGTGCCACCAGTGATTTAGCCCACACAAGTTTGAGAGGTCCTTTCTTT; cdr3_aa: CATSDLAHTSLRGPFF
v_call: TRBV4-1; j_call: TRBJ2-1; clone_size: once; d_call: .; cdr3_nt: TGCGCCAGCGGGGAGAGGGCATCTCGCAATGAGCAGTTCTTC; cdr3_aa: CASGERASRNEQFF
v_call: TRBV6-2/TRBV6-3; j_call: TRBJ2-7; clone_size: .; d_call: TRBD1; cdr3_nt: TGTGCCAGCAGCCCCGGTGGACAGGGTGGAAGGTACGAGCAGTACTTC; cdr3_aa: CASSPGGQGGRYEQYF
v_call: TRBV29-1; j_call: TRBJ2-6; clone_size: .; d_call: .; cdr3_nt: TGCAGCGTTGATCCCGGGGGTGGGGCCAACGTCCTGACTTTC; cdr3_aa: CSVDPGGGANVLTF
v_call: TRBV4-3; j_call: TRBJ2-2; clone_size: .; d_call: .; cdr3_nt: TGCGCCAGCAGCCAAGCCCACAGGCCTACTCTGGAGCTGTTTTTT; cdr3_aa: CASSQAHRPTLELFF